This TCR beta chain came from a study of CD8+ T cells in alopecia areata. Deletions cut 1 base from V and 8 bases from J, with 15 bases between. Per the germline V gene, CDR1 is SNHLY and CDR2 is FYNNEI. This CDR3 comprises 15 residues. Treatment described: oral pan-JAK inhibitor, 5-10 mg twice daily. RNA extraction was followed by reverse transcription into cDNA, which acted as the sequencing template. Clones were sequenced by immunoSEQ multiplex PCR, and TCRdb holds only the in-frame ones, with some missing. The sample records 95,000 to 150,000 clones, approximately 60% being singletons. The rearrangement joins TRBV2 to TRBJ2-1, with D tentatively TRBD2 (5 bases). The receptor was isolated from a human donor with alopecia areata. The sequencing used CD4+ T cells sorted from blood, collected at week 4, from a patient treated with tofacitinib. CDR3 region: CASSEGPELGDEQFF. CDR3 nucleotides: TGTGCCAGCAGTGAAGGCCCTGAACTAGGCGATGAGCAGTTCTTC. The variable domain in full, completed from reference TRBV2 and TRBJ2-1, reads EPEVTQTPSHQVTQMGQEVILRCVPISNHLYFYWYRQILGQKVEFLVSFYNNEISEKSEIFDDQFSVERPDGSNFTLKIRSTKLEDSAMYFCASSEGPELGDEQFFGPGTRLTVL.